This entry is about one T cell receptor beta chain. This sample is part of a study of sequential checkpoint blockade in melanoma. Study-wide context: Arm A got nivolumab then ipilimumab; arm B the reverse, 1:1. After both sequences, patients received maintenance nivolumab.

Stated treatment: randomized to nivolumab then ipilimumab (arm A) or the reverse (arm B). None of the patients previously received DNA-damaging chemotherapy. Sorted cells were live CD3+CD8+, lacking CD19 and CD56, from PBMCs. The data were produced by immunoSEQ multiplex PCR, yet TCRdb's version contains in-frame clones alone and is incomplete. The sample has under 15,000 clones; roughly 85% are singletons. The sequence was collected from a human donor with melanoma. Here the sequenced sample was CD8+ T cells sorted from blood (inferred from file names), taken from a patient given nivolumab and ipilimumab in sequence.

CDR3 region: CASSQDKRDTNEQFF. CDR3 bases: TGCGCCAGCAGCCAAGATAAGAGGGACACAAATGAGCAGTTCTTC. The rearrangement joins TRBV4-1 to TRBJ2-1; perhaps TRBD1 as D (6 bases). V lost 0 bases and J lost 7, with 13 bases in between. Germline V gene data show CDR1 as MGHRA and CDR2 as YSYEKL. CDR3 length equals 15 residues.